This is a list of T cell receptor beta chains from one sample in a study of Graves' ophthalmopathy and Graves' hyperthyroidism. Each CDR3 protein is one row after TCRdb ran MiXCR on the multiplex PCR reads. The repertoire holds about 700,000 distinct CDR3 sequences, with approximately 40% as singletons. The sample taken for sequencing was peripheral blood. All receptors derive from an adult man with Graves' ophthalmopathy. CDR3s include the opening cysteine and the closing phenylalanine or tryptophan. A D gene is named only where the DNA matches it firmly. Size tells how often a clone was seen (once, few, many) or the class of an expanded clone, and some rows leave it out.

abundance,j_gene,v_gene,d_gene,CDR3nt,CDR3aa
NA,TRBJ2-2,TRBV7-9,NA,TGTGCCAGCAGCTCCTTGGGAGCGACCTACACCGGGGAGCTGTTTTTT,CASSSLGATYTGELFF
few,TRBJ2-5,TRBV6-6,NA,TGTGCCAGCAGTTACCGCAGGGGAGGAGAAGAGACCCAGTACTTC,CASSYRRGGEETQYF
once,TRBJ2-2,TRBV25-1,NA,TGTGCCAGCTCACCGTTAAGAAGTAACACCGGGGAGCTGTTTTTT,CASSPLRSNTGELFF
NA,TRBJ1-2,TRBV2,NA,TGTGCCAGCAGGGACGAGGGTTCGGGAAACACCTTC,CASRDEGSGNTF
NA,TRBJ2-7,TRBV19,NA,TGTGCCTGGAGTAGAGGCCTGATCTACGAGCAGTACTTC,CAWSRGLIYEQYF
NA,TRBJ1-2,TRBV25-1,NA,TGTGCCAGCAGTTACTCGAGGACAGTATATGGCTACACCTTC,CASSYSRTVYGYTF
many,TRBJ1-2,TRBV15,TRBD1,TGTGCCACCAGCTCATCGGACAGGCATGGCTACACCTTC,CATSSSDRHGYTF
NA,TRBJ2-7,TRBV19,NA,TGTGCCAGTAGTTGGAGTCCCGGCCACGAGCAGTACTTC,CASSWSPGHEQYF
NA,TRBJ2-5,TRBV20-1,NA,TGCAGTGCTAGAGTGGCTAGCGAGAGCCAGACCCAGTACTTC,CSARVASESQTQYF
few,TRBJ2-5,TRBV7-6,TRBD2,TGTGCCAGCAGCGACCGGGGGGGTATCGCGGAGACCCAGTACTTC,CASSDRGGIAETQYF
once,TRBJ2-5,TRBV20-1,NA,TGCAGTGCAAAGAGCACAGGGAGGATCGATCAGCCCCAGTACTTC,CSAKSTGRIDQPQYF
NA,TRBJ2-5,TRBV5-8,TRBD2,TGTGCCAGCACGTCTGGACTAGCGGGGGGCGGGGAGACCCAGTACTTC,CASTSGLAGGGETQYF
NA,TRBJ1-1,TRBV19,NA,TGTGCCAGTAGTCGAAGGGGGGGTGACGCTGAAGCTTTCTTT,CASSRRGGDAEAFF
few,TRBJ1-6,TRBV6-2/TRBV6-3,TRBD1,TGTGCCAGCAGTTACTCGAGTAATGGACAGGGAGGTTCACCCCTCCACTTT,CASSYSSNGQGGSPLHF
NA,TRBJ1-2,TRBV15,NA,TGTGCCACCAGCAGAGTCGGCCAGTCCTATGGCTACACCTTC,CATSRVGQSYGYTF
many,TRBJ1-1,TRBV7-2,NA,TGTGCCAGCAGCTTATTACGGGCGGACGAAGCTTTCTTT,CASSLLRADEAFF
once,TRBJ2-5,TRBV25-1,TRBD2,TGTGCCAGCAGCGACGGGTCTAGCGGGGGCAGTGAAGAGACCCAGTACTTC,CASSDGSSGGSEETQYF
many,TRBJ1-1,TRBV7-6,NA,TGTGCCAGCAGCTCAGGGGTGTTGGACACTGAAGCTTTCTTT,CASSSGVLDTEAFF
many,TRBJ1-5,TRBV7-9,TRBD1,TGTGCCAGCAGTTCACAGGGGGCGAGTCAGCCCCAGCATTTT,CASSSQGASQPQHF
NA,TRBJ2-7,TRBV10-3,NA,TGTGCCAGTCGATTGGGGGTCGGGCAGTACTTC,CASRLGVGQYF
few,TRBJ2-5,TRBV7-9,NA,TGTGCCAGCAGCTTAGGTGTCGGGCAGGGGATCCAGTACTTC,CASSLGVGQGIQYF
many,TRBJ2-6,TRBV29-1,NA,TGCAGCGTTGAGTCAAGTCAGGGGAGCTCTGGGGCCAACGTCCTGACTTTC,CSVESSQGSSGANVLTF
many,TRBJ2-5,TRBV10-3,NA,TGTGCCATCAGTAGATTGTCCTTTGCGGAGACCCAGTACTTC,CAISRLSFAETQYF
few,TRBJ1-2,TRBV19,TRBD1,TGTGCCAGTCTCCAGGGGGGGACAGGGGACGAGAAATATGGCTACACCTTC,CASLQGGTGDEKYGYTF
NA,TRBJ1-6,TRBV10-3,NA,TGTGCCATGAAGGGACAAAGCCGTTCACCCCTCCACTTT,CAMKGQSRSPLHF
NA,TRBJ1-1,TRBV7-9,NA,TGTGCCAGCAGCTTGGTGGGCAGGGAACTGGCCACTGAAGCTTTCTTT,CASSLVGRELATEAFF
NA,TRBJ1-5,TRBV24-1,NA,TGTGCCACCAGTGCTAGTGACCAGGGGAATCAGCCCCAGCATTTT,CATSASDQGNQPQHF
NA,TRBJ1-6,TRBV20-1,NA,TGCAGTGCTGCCGACAGCCCGGTCAACAATTCACCCCTCCACTTT,CSAADSPVNNSPLHF
many,TRBJ1-4,TRBV10-3,NA,TGTGCCATCAGTGAGTCGAAACAGGGCCCTGAAAAACTGTTTTTT,CAISESKQGPEKLFF
NA,TRBJ1-1,TRBV7-3,TRBD1,TGTGCCGTCACATTACAGGGGGAGAACACTGAAGCTTTCTTT,CAVTLQGENTEAFF
few,TRBJ1-2,TRBV20-1,NA,TGCAGTGCTAGGCCCGGAGATGATGGCTACACCTTC,CSARPGDDGYTF
NA,TRBJ2-7,TRBV14,TRBD1,TGTGCCAGCAGCCAAGATGCGACAGGGGGCTACGAGCAGTACTTC,CASSQDATGGYEQYF